What follows describes a single T cell receptor beta chain. The antigen remains undetermined. The sample carries other DNA sequences with the same CDR3. V was clipped by 5 bases and J by 7 bases, with 15 bases between them. CDR3 length: 15 residues. Germline assignment: CDR1 SEHNR and CDR2 FQNEAQ (reference sequence). PCR was performed using 60 Vbeta and 13 Jbeta primers. This table comes from immunoSEQ multiplex PCR, and its TCRdb copy is limited to in-frame clones, with some not included. The sample records some 150,000 clones, over 65% being singletons. This sample stems from a study of cytomegalovirus exposure and HLA in healthy donors. As for the study in general: HLA-typed donors were the source of approximately 85 million unique TCRs held in an early data release. Study results and caveats: Altogether, 150 to 200 TCR beta chains were recorded as cytomegalovirus-associated. Most TCR beta V segments were productive about 90% or about 30% of the time in an earlier analysis. Cytomegalovirus status was reportedly diagnosed by the classifier with high specificity and sensitivity.

Sample: PBMCs. This TCR came from a female donor in good health and CMV-seropositive. The chain is built from TRBV7-9 and TRBJ1-6, with D perhaps matching TRBD1 (6 bases). CDR3 DNA: TGTGCCAGCAGCCCCTTGACAGGAGTAAATTCACCCCTCCACTTT. Protein product: CASSPLTGVNSPLHF. The full variable domain, its missing parts supplied by reference TRBV7-9 and TRBJ1-6, is DTGVSQNPRHKITKRGQNVTFRCDPISEHNRLYWYRQTLGQGPEFLTYFQNEAQLEKSRLLSDRFSAERPKGSFSTLEIQRTEQGDSAMYLCASSPLTGVNSPLHFGNGTRLTVT.